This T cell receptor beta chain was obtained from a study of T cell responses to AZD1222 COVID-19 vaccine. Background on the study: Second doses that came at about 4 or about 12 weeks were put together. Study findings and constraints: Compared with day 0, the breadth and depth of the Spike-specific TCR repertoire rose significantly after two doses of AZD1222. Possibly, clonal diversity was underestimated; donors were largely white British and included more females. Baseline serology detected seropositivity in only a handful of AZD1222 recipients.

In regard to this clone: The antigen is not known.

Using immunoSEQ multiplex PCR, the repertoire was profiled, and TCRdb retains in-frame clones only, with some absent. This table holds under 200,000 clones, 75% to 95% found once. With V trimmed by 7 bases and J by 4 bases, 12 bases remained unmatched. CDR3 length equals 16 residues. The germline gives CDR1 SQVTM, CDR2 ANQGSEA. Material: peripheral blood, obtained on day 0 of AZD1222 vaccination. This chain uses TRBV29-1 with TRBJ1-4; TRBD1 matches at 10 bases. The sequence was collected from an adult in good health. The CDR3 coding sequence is TGCAGCGCCCTCGTCCCGGGACAGGGGTATAATGAAAAACTGTTTTTT. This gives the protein CSALVPGQGYNEKLFF.